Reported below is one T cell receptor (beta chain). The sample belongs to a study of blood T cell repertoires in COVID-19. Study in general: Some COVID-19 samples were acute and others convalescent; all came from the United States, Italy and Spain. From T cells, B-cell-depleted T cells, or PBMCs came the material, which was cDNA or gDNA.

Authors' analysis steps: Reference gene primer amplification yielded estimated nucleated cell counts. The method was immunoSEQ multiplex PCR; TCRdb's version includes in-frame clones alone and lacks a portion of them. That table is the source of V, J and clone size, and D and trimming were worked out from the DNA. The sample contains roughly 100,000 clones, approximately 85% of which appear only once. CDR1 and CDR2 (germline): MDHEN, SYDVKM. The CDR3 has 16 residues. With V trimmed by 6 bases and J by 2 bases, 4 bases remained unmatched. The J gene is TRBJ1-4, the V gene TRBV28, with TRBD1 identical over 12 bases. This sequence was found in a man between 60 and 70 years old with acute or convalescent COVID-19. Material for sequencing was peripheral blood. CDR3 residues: CASRGQGALTNEKLFF. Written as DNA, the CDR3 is TGTGCCAGCAGGGGACAGGGGGCGCTCACTAATGAAAAACTGTTTTTT.